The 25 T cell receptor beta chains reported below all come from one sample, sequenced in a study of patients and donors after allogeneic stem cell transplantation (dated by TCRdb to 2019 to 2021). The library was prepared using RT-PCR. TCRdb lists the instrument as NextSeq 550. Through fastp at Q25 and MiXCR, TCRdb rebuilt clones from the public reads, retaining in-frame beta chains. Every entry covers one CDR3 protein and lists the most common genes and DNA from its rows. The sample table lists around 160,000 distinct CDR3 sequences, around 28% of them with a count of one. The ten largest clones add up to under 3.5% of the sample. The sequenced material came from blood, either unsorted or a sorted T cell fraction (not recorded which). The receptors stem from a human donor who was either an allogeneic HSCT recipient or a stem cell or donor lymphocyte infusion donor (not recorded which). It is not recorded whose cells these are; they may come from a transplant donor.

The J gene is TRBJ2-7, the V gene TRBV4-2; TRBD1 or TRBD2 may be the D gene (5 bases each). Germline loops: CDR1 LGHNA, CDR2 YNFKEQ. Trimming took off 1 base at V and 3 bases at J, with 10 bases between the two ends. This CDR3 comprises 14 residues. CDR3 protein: CASSQGGAGYEQYF. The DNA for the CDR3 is TGTGCCAGCAGCCAAGGTGGGGCGGGCTACGAGCAGTACTTC.

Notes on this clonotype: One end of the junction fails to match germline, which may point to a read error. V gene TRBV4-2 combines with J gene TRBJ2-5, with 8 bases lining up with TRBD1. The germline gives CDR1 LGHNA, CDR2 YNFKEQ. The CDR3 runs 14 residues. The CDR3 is CASSQGQVQGTQYF. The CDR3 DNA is TGTGCCAGCAGCCAGGGACAGGTGCAAGGGACCCAGTACTTC.

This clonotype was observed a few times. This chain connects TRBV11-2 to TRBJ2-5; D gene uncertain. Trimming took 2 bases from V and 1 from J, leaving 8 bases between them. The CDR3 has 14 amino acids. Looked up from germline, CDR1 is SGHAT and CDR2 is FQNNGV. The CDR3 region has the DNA TGTGCCAGCAGCTTATCGGCGCGCCAAGAGACCCAGTACTTC. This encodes CASSLSARQETQYF.

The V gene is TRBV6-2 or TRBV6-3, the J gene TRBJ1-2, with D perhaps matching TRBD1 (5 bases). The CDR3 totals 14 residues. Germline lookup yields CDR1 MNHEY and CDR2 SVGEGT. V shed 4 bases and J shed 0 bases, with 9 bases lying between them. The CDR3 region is CASSSRDSNYGYTF. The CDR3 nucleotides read TGTGCCAGCAGTTCGAGGGACTCTAACTATGGCTACACCTTC.

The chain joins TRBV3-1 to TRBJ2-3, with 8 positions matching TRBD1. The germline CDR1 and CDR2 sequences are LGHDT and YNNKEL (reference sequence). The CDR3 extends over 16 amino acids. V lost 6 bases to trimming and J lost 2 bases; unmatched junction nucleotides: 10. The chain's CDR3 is CASRPSDRVDTDTQYF. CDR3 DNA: TGTGCCAGCAGACCCTCGGACAGGGTGGACACAGATACGCAGTATTTT.

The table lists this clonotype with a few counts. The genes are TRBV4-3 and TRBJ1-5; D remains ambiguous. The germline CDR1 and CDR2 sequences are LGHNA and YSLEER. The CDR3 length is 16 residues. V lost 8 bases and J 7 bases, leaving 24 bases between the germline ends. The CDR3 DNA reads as TGCGCCAGCCGCCTAACGTGGAGGGAGAATCGCCAGCCCCAGCATTTT. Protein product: CASRLTWRENRQPQHF.

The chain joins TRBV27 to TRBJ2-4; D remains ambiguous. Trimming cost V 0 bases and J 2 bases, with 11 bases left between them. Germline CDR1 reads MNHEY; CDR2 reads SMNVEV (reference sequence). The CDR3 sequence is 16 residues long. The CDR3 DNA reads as TGTGCCAGCAGTTTATCTCCCGCTACCTCCAAAAACATTCAGTACTTC. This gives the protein CASSLSPATSKNIQYF.

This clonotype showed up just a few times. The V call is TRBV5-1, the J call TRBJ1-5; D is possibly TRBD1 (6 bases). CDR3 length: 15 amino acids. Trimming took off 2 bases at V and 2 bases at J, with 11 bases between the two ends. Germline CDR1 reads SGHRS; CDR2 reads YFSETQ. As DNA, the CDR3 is TGCGCCAGCAGCTTAGGGGGTTACGGCAATCAGCCCCAGCATTTT. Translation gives CASSLGGYGNQPQHF.

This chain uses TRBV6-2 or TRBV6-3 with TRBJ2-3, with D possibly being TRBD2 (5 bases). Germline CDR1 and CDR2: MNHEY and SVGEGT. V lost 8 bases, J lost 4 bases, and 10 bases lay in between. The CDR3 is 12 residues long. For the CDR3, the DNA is TGTGCCAGCGAGGCGGGCCCAGATACGCAGTATTTT. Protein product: CASEAGPDTQYF.

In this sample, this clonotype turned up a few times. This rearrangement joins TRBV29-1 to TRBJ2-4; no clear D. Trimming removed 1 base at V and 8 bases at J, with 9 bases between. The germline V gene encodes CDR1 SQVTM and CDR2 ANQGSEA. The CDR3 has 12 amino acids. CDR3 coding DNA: TGCAGCGTTGAAGTCCGGGCGGACATTCAGTACTTC. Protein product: CSVEVRADIQYF. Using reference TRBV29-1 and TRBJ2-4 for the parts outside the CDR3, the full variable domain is SAVISQKPSRDICQRGTSLTIQCQVDSQVTMMFWYRQQPGQSLTLIATANQGSEATYESGFVIDKFPISRPNLTFSTLTVSNMSPEDSSIYLCSVEVRADIQYFGAGTRLSVL.

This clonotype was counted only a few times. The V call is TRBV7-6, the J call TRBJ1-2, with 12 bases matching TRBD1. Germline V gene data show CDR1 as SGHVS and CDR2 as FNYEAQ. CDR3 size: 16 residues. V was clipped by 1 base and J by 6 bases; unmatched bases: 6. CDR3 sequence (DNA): TGTGCCAGCAGCTTAGGCCCGGGACAGGGGGCGGATGGCTACACCTTC. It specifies CASSLGPGQGADGYTF.

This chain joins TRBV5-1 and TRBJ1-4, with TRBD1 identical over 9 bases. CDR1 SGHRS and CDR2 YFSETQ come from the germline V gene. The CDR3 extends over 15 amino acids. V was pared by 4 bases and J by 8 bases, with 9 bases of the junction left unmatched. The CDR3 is CASSDAWTGDEKLFF. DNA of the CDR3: TGCGCCAGCAGCGACGCCTGGACAGGGGACGAAAAACTGTTTTTT. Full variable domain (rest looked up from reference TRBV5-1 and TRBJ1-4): KAGVTQTPRYLIKTRGQQVTLSCSPISGHRSVSWYQQTPGQGLQFLFEYFSETQRNKGNFPGRFSGRQFSNSRSEMNVSTLELGDSALYLCASSDAWTGDEKLFFGSGTQLSVL.

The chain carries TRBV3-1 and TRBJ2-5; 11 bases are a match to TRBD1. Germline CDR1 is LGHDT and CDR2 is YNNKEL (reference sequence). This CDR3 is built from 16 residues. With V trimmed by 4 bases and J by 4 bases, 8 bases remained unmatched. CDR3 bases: TGTGCCAGCAGCCGCTGGGACAGGGGGATGAGAGAGACCCAGTACTTC. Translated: CASSRWDRGMRETQYF.

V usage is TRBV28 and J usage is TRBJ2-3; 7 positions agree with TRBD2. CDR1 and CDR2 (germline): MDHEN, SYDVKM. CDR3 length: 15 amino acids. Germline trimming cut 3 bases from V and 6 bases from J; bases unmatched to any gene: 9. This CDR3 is CASSFGLADLDTQYF. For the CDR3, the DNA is TGTGCCAGCAGTTTTGGTCTAGCGGATTTGGATACGCAGTATTTT.

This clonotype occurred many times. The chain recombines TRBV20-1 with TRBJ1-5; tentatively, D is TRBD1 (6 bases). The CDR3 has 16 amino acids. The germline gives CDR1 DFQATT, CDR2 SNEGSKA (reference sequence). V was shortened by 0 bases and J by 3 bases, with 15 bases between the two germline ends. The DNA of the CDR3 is TGCAGTGCTAGAGATGCAGGGACATCCATCAATCAGCCCCAGCATTTT. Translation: CSARDAGTSINQPQHF.

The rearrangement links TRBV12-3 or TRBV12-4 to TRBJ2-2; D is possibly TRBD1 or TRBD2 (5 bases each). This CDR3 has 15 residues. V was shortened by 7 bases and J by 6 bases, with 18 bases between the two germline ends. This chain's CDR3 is CASTPQGSVAGELFF. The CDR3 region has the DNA TGTGCCAGCACGCCCCAGGGTAGCGTGGCCGGGGAGCTGTTTTTT.

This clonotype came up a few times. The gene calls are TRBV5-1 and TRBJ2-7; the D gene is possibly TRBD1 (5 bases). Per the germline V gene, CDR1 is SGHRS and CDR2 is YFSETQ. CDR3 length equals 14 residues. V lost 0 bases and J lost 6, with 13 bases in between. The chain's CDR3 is CASSLAKGLGEQYF. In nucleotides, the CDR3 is TGCGCCAGCAGCTTGGCTAAGGGGCTCGGCGAGCAGTACTTC.

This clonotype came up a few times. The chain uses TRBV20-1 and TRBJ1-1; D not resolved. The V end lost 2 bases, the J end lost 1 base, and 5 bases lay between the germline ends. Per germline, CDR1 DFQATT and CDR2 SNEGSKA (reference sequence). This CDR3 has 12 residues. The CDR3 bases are TGCAGTGCTAGAAAGAGGAACACTGAAGCTTTCTTT. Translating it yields CSARKRNTEAFF.

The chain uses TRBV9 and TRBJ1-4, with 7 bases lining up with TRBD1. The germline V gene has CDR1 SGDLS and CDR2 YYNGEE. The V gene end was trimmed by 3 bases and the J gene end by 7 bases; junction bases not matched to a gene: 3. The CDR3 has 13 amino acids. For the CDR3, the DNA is TGTGCCAGCAGCGGGACAGGCACTGAAAAACTGTTTTTT. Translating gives CASSGTGTEKLFF. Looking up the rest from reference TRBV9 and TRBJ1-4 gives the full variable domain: DSGVTQTPKHLITATGQRVTLRCSPRSGDLSVYWYQQSLDQGLQFLIQYYNGEERAKGNILERFSAQQFPDLHSELNLSSLELGDSALYFCASSGTGTEKLFFGSGTQLSVL.

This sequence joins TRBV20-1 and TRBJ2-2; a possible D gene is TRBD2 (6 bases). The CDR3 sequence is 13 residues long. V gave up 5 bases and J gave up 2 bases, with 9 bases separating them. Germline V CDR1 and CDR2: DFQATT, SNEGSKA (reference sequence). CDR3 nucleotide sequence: TGCAGTGCTCGGGACTTTAACACCGGGGAGCTGTTTTTT. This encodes CSARDFNTGELFF.

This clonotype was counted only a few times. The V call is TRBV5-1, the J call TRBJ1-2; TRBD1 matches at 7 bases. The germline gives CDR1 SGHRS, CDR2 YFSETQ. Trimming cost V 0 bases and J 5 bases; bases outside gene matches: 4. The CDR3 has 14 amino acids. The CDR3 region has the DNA TGCGCCAGCAGCTTGGACCCGACAGGGTATGGCTACACCTTC. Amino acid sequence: CASSLDPTGYGYTF. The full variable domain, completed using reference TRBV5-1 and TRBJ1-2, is KAGVTQTPRYLIKTRGQQVTLSCSPISGHRSVSWYQQTPGQGLQFLFEYFSETQRNKGNFPGRFSGRQFSNSRSEMNVSTLELGDSALYLCASSLDPTGYGYTFGSGTRLTVV.

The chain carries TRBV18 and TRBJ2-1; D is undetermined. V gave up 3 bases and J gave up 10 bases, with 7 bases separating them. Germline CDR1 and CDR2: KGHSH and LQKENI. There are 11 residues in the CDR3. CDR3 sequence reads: CASSPTREQFF. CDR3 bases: TGTGCCAGCTCACCCACGAGAGAGCAGTTCTTC.

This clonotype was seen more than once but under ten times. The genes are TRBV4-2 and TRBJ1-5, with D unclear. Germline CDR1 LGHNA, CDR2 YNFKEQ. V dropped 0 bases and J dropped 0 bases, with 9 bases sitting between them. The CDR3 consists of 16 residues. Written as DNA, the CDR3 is TGTGCCAGCAGCCAAGATCGGAGGTATAGCAATCAGCCCCAGCATTTT. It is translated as CASSQDRRYSNQPQHF.

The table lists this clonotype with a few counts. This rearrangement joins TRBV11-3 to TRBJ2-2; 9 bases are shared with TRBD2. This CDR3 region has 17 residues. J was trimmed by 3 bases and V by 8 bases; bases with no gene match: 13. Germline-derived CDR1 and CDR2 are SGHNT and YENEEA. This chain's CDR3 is CASLLEAGGPHTGELFF. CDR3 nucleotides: TGTGCCAGCCTACTTGAGGCGGGAGGGCCGCACACCGGGGAGCTGTTTTTT.

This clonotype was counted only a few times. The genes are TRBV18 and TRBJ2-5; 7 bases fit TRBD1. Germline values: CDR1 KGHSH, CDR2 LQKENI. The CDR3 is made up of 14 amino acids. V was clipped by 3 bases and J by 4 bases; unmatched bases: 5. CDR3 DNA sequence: TGTGCCAGCTCACCGATGGGACAGCTAGAGACCCAGTACTTC. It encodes CASSPMGQLETQYF.